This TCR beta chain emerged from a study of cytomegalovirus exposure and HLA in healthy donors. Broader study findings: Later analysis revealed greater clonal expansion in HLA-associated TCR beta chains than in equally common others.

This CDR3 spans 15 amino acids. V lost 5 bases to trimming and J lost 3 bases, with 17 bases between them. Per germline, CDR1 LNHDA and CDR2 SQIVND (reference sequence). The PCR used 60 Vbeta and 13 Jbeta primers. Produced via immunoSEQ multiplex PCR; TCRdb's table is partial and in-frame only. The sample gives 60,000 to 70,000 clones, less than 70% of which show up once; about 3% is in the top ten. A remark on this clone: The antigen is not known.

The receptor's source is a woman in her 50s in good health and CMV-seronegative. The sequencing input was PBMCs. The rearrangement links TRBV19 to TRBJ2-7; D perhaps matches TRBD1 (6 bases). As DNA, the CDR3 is TGTGCCAGTAGTCTCTTACCGGGACAACTCTACGAGCAGTACTTC. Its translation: CASSLLPGQLYEQYF.